This T cell receptor beta chain was found in a study of PD-1 blockade in classical Hodgkin lymphoma. Relapse after autologous stem cell transplantation occurred in every patient, and brentuximab vedotin exposure varied. Assay: immunoSEQ multiplex PCR; the TCRdb copy retains only in-frame clones and omits some. The sample lists about 150,000 clones, around four fifths occurring once. Study-level findings and limits: CD4+ TCR diversity, unlike CD8+, rose significantly by C4D1.

The CDR3 has 16 residues. Losses at the gene ends were 0 bases for V and 1 base for J; bases not matched to a gene: 4. Germline V gene data show CDR1 as SNHLY and CDR2 as FYNNEI. Comments on this clone: Its antigen is still unknown.

The genes are TRBV2 and TRBJ2-7; 9 nucleotides align to TRBD2. The TCR originated in a human donor with classical Hodgkin lymphoma. The sequencing used peripheral blood mononuclear cells (PBMCs), collected before the second cycle of nivolumab. The CDR3 DNA is TGTGCCAGCAGTGAAGCTGTGGGACTAGCTTCCTACGAGCAGTACTTC. Amino acid sequence: CASSEAVGLASYEQYF.